The rows below give T cell receptor beta chains drawn from one sample of a study of OX40 agonist ivuxolimab in advanced cancers. Sequencing used immunoSEQ multiplex PCR; TCRdb keeps in-frame clones, though not all of them. The table includes 90,000 to 100,000 clones, around 96% detected once. Sequences were derived from CD4+ or CD8+ T cells sorted from blood, sampled in a trial of the OX40 agonist ivuxolimab. The receptors here all came from an adult with an advanced solid tumor such as melanoma, head and neck, liver or kidney cancer. The CDR3 runs from the conserved cysteine through the conserved F or W. A D gene is named only where the DNA matches it firmly. Clone size is given for some rows only: seen once, a few or many times, or a class if the clone is expanded.

d_gene: .
j_gene: TRBJ2-3
abundance: .
v_gene: TRBV6-1
CDR3nt: TGTGCCAGCAGTGACCCGCGTCTCGGGCGCACAGATACGCAGTATTTT
CDR3aa: CASSDPRLGRTDTQYF

d_gene: .
j_gene: TRBJ1-3
abundance: .
v_gene: TRBV4-3
CDR3nt: TGCGCCAGCAGCCAAGGAACTGCTCCCGGAAACACCATATATTTT
CDR3aa: CASSQGTAPGNTIYF

d_gene: TRBD1
j_gene: TRBJ1-1
abundance: .
v_gene: TRBV4-2
CDR3nt: TGTGCCAGCAGCCAACAGAACAGGGGGACTGAAGCTTTCTTT
CDR3aa: CASSQQNRGTEAFF

d_gene: TRBD2
j_gene: TRBJ2-2
abundance: .
v_gene: TRBV27
CDR3nt: TGTGCCAGCAGTTTATGGGGGACGGGGGGATTGAGGAACACCGGGGAGCTGTTTTTT
CDR3aa: CASSLWGTGGLRNTGELFF

d_gene: .
j_gene: TRBJ1-1
abundance: .
v_gene: TRBV4-1
CDR3nt: TGCGCCAGCAGTCGAACGTGGGGTGCCCCTGAAGCTTTCTTT
CDR3aa: CASSRTWGAPEAFF

d_gene: TRBD1
j_gene: TRBJ2-1
abundance: .
v_gene: TRBV29-1
CDR3nt: TGCAGCGTAGGACAGGGGGTCCACAATGAGCAGTTCTTC
CDR3aa: CSVGQGVHNEQFF

d_gene: .
j_gene: TRBJ1-3
abundance: .
v_gene: TRBV7-6
CDR3nt: TGTGCCAGCCTGGACGGAAACACCATATATTTT
CDR3aa: CASLDGNTIYF

d_gene: .
j_gene: TRBJ1-2
abundance: .
v_gene: TRBV7-2
CDR3nt: TGTGCCAGCAGCTTAATTAATTCCTACACCTTC
CDR3aa: CASSLINSYTF

d_gene: .
j_gene: TRBJ2-1
abundance: .
v_gene: TRBV7-9
CDR3nt: TGTGCCAGCAGAAACACAGGGTACAATGAGCAGTTCTTC
CDR3aa: CASRNTGYNEQFF

d_gene: TRBD2
j_gene: TRBJ2-5
abundance: once
v_gene: TRBV7-8
CDR3nt: TGTGCCAGCAGCTTAACCACGCCGGGACTAGCCCAAGAGACCCAGTACTTC
CDR3aa: CASSLTTPGLAQETQYF

d_gene: TRBD1
j_gene: TRBJ1-1
abundance: .
v_gene: TRBV25-1
CDR3nt: TGTGCCAGCAGTGAAACCGACAGGGTGAACACTGAAGCTTTCTTT
CDR3aa: CASSETDRVNTEAFF

d_gene: .
j_gene: TRBJ2-3
abundance: .
v_gene: TRBV4-3
CDR3nt: TGCGCCAGCAGCCAAGGGTCCTCTGGTTCAGATACGCAGTATTTT
CDR3aa: CASSQGSSGSDTQYF

d_gene: .
j_gene: TRBJ2-5
abundance: .
v_gene: TRBV10-3
CDR3nt: TGTGCCATCAGTGAGACGGGGGGCCTACAAGAGACCCAGTACTTC
CDR3aa: CAISETGGLQETQYF

d_gene: TRBD1
j_gene: TRBJ1-1
abundance: .
v_gene: TRBV6-6
CDR3nt: TGTGCCAGCAGCTTTCCGGGACAGTCAGAAGCTTTCTTT
CDR3aa: CASSFPGQSEAFF

d_gene: .
j_gene: TRBJ1-4
abundance: .
v_gene: TRBV15
CDR3nt: TGTGCCACCAGCAGGACAGGTGCAACTAATGAAAAACTGTTTTTT
CDR3aa: CATSRTGATNEKLFF

d_gene: .
j_gene: TRBJ2-2
abundance: .
v_gene: TRBV29-1
CDR3nt: TGCAGCGGGGGAGGAGGAGGCGGGGAGCTGTTTTTT
CDR3aa: CSGGGGGGELFF

d_gene: .
j_gene: TRBJ1-6
abundance: .
v_gene: TRBV16
CDR3nt: TGTGCCAGCAACGGGGGCCATAATTCACCCCTCCACTTT
CDR3aa: CASNGGHNSPLHF

d_gene: .
j_gene: TRBJ2-1
abundance: .
v_gene: TRBV28
CDR3nt: TGTGCCAGCAGCCAAGTAGCGAATGAGCAGTTCTTC
CDR3aa: CASSQVANEQFF

d_gene: TRBD1
j_gene: TRBJ1-2
abundance: .
v_gene: TRBV5-1
CDR3nt: TGCGCCAGCAGCTCGGGACAGGGGGCGAACTATGGCTACACCTTC
CDR3aa: CASSSGQGANYGYTF

d_gene: TRBD1
j_gene: TRBJ1-1
abundance: .
v_gene: TRBV6-5
CDR3nt: TGTGCCAGCAGTTACTACAGGGGGAACACTGAAGCTTTCTTT
CDR3aa: CASSYYRGNTEAFF

d_gene: .
j_gene: TRBJ1-2
abundance: .
v_gene: TRBV7-6
CDR3nt: TGTGCCAGCAGCCCTGGGGCAGGGGAATACCAGGGCTACACCTTC
CDR3aa: CASSPGAGEYQGYTF

d_gene: .
j_gene: TRBJ1-1
abundance: .
v_gene: TRBV5-6
CDR3nt: TGTGCCAGCAGCTCTGGCCAAGGGACTGAAGCTTTCTTT
CDR3aa: CASSSGQGTEAFF

d_gene: .
j_gene: TRBJ1-4
abundance: .
v_gene: TRBV2
CDR3nt: TGTGCCAGCAGAGGGGGGAGTAGTAATGAAAAACTGTTTTTT
CDR3aa: CASRGGSSNEKLFF

d_gene: .
j_gene: TRBJ2-2
abundance: .
v_gene: TRBV28
CDR3nt: TGTGCCAGCAGTTTACCCCTGATGGATGTGGACACCGGGGAGCTGTTTTTT
CDR3aa: CASSLPLMDVDTGELFF

d_gene: .
j_gene: TRBJ2-3
abundance: .
v_gene: TRBV12-5
CDR3nt: TGTGCTAGTGGTTTCTCAGGGTCGATCACAGATACGCAGTATTTT
CDR3aa: CASGFSGSITDTQYF

d_gene: TRBD2
j_gene: TRBJ2-3
abundance: .
v_gene: TRBV27
CDR3nt: TGTGCCAGCAGTTTGTACCCACCCGGGCTGGCGGGAGGTTTAGTGGGGGATACGCAGTATTTT
CDR3aa: CASSLYPPGLAGGLVGDTQYF

d_gene: .
j_gene: TRBJ2-2
abundance: once
v_gene: TRBV9
CDR3nt: TGTGCCAGCAGCGTATCCGGCTCCGGGGAGCTGTTTTTT
CDR3aa: CASSVSGSGELFF

d_gene: .
j_gene: TRBJ2-3
abundance: .
v_gene: TRBV19
CDR3nt: TGTGCCAGTAGTATTACCCTGCGACCCCAAGATACGCAGTATTTT
CDR3aa: CASSITLRPQDTQYF

d_gene: TRBD2
j_gene: TRBJ2-5
abundance: .
v_gene: TRBV7-6
CDR3nt: TGTGCCAGCAGCTTATATGGGGCTAGCGGCCAAGAGACCCAGTACTTC
CDR3aa: CASSLYGASGQETQYF

d_gene: TRBD1
j_gene: TRBJ2-5
abundance: once
v_gene: TRBV13
CDR3nt: TGTGCCAGCAGCTCCAGGGGGCACGAGACCCAGTACTTC
CDR3aa: CASSSRGHETQYF

d_gene: .
j_gene: TRBJ1-1
abundance: .
v_gene: TRBV28
CDR3nt: TGTGCCAGCAGTTTAGTAAGGGACACTGAAGCTTTCTTT
CDR3aa: CASSLVRDTEAFF

d_gene: TRBD1
j_gene: TRBJ2-7
abundance: .
v_gene: TRBV27
CDR3nt: TGTGCCAGCAGTCCTCGGACAGGACGGAACGAGCAGTACTTC
CDR3aa: CASSPRTGRNEQYF

d_gene: .
j_gene: TRBJ1-2
abundance: .
v_gene: TRBV6-5
CDR3nt: TGTGCCAGCAGTTACCAAGGGCAGGGCAGTGGCTACACCTTC
CDR3aa: CASSYQGQGSGYTF

d_gene: .
j_gene: TRBJ2-5
abundance: once
v_gene: TRBV15
CDR3nt: TGTGCCACCAGCAGTTCTACTCAGGGGTTCATGGAGACCCAGTACTTC
CDR3aa: CATSSSTQGFMETQYF

d_gene: .
j_gene: TRBJ2-5
abundance: .
v_gene: TRBV7-2
CDR3nt: TGTGCCAGCAGCTTAAATCCCGCAGATCAAGAGACCCAGTACTTC
CDR3aa: CASSLNPADQETQYF

d_gene: .
j_gene: TRBJ2-7
abundance: .
v_gene: TRBV28
CDR3nt: TGTGCCAGCAGTTTAGCAAGCCTGTTATCCTACGAGCAGTACTTC
CDR3aa: CASSLASLLSYEQYF

d_gene: .
j_gene: TRBJ2-1
abundance: .
v_gene: TRBV28
CDR3nt: TGTGCCAGCAGTTTTAGAGGGGGGGAACCCTACAATGAGCAGTTCTTC
CDR3aa: CASSFRGGEPYNEQFF

d_gene: .
j_gene: TRBJ2-5
abundance: .
v_gene: TRBV6-6
CDR3nt: TGTGCCAGCAGTTATGAAGAGATCCAGACCCAGTACTTC
CDR3aa: CASSYEEIQTQYF

d_gene: .
j_gene: TRBJ1-2
abundance: .
v_gene: TRBV27
CDR3nt: TGTGCCAGCAGTCGGGCGGGGGATCTCCCCCCTTATGGCTACACCTTC
CDR3aa: CASSRAGDLPPYGYTF

d_gene: TRBD2
j_gene: TRBJ2-3
abundance: .
v_gene: TRBV5-4
CDR3nt: TGTGCCAGCAGCTTGGTGGGACTAGCGGATGCAGATACGCAGTATTTT
CDR3aa: CASSLVGLADADTQYF

d_gene: .
j_gene: TRBJ2-3
abundance: once
v_gene: TRBV19
CDR3nt: TGTGCCAGTAGCGACACTTCCACAGATACGCAGTATTTT
CDR3aa: CASSDTSTDTQYF

d_gene: TRBD1
j_gene: TRBJ2-7
abundance: .
v_gene: TRBV19
CDR3nt: TGTGCCAGTAGTACCCGGGACAGGGGGCTGTACGAGCAGTACTTC
CDR3aa: CASSTRDRGLYEQYF

d_gene: .
j_gene: TRBJ1-2
abundance: .
v_gene: TRBV4-1
CDR3nt: TGCGCCAGCAGCTCCGGACCGGATGGCTACACCTTC
CDR3aa: CASSSGPDGYTF

d_gene: .
j_gene: TRBJ1-5
abundance: .
v_gene: TRBV6-6
CDR3nt: TGTGCCAGCAGTCAGGGGCGAGGACAGCCCCAGCATTTT
CDR3aa: CASSQGRGQPQHF

d_gene: .
j_gene: TRBJ2-7
abundance: .
v_gene: TRBV27
CDR3nt: TGTGCCAGCAGTCCGTTCGCAGGGAGCGGATACGAGCAGTACTTC
CDR3aa: CASSPFAGSGYEQYF